Below, 4 T cell receptor beta chains from the same sample are listed, as sequenced in a study of control samples from healthy donors and cancer patients. Assay: immunoSEQ multiplex PCR; the TCRdb copy retains only in-frame clones and omits some. In the table there are more than 60,000 clones, roughly 89% of which are singletons. Material: PBMCs. The receptors shown here come from a woman between 50 and 59 years old with colorectal cancer.

This clone was picked up a small number of times. The V and J genes are TRBV7-2 and TRBJ2-3, with a tentative D call TRBD2 (6 bases). V was trimmed by 3 bases and J by 7 bases, leaving 11 bases between them. The CDR3 totals 13 residues. Germline CDR1 is SGHTA and CDR2 is FQGNSA. DNA for the CDR3: TGTGCCAGCAGCTTCCCCCTAGCGTATACGCAGTATTTT. Its protein is CASSFPLAYTQYF.

The chain has TRBV28 and TRBJ1-1; D ambiguous. With 3 bases removed from V and 5 bases from J, the gap between germline ends came to 4 bases. The CDR3 extends over 11 amino acids. Looked up from germline, CDR1 is MDHEN and CDR2 is SYDVKM. The CDR3 DNA reads TGTGCCAGCAGTTTTAGGACTGAAGCTTTCTTT. Amino acids: CASSFRTEAFF. Together with reference TRBV28 and TRBJ1-1, the CDR3 gives the full variable domain: DVKVTQSSRYLVKRTGEKVFLECVQDMDHENMFWYRQDPGLGLRLIYFSYDVKMKEKGDIPEGYSVSREKKERFSLILESASTNQTSMYLCASSFRTEAFFGQGTRLTVV.

The chain has TRBV24-1 and TRBJ2-3, with D tentatively TRBD1 (6 bases). V lost 1 base and J 6 bases, leaving 13 bases between the germline ends. Looked up from germline, CDR1 is KGHDR and CDR2 is SFDVKD. The CDR3 is 15 amino acids. CDR3 residues: CATSDLGGQSDTQYF. The CDR3 coding sequence is TGTGCCACCAGTGATTTAGGCGGACAGTCGGATACGCAGTATTTT.

The chain links TRBV27 to TRBJ2-1, with unresolved D. CDR1 MNHEY and CDR2 SMNVEV come from the germline V gene (reference sequence). The CDR3 runs 12 residues. Trimming pared 4 bases from V and 9 bases from J, leaving 10 bases between. The CDR3, as DNA: TGTGCCAGCAGTTCCTCCGGGCCTGAGCAGTTCTTC. Amino acids: CASSSSGPEQFF.